This T cell receptor (beta chain) was retrieved from a study of a mutant IDH1 vaccine in newly diagnosed glioma. General study results and limits: Pseudoprogression showed no apparent link to changes in top peripheral T cell clonotypes.

Time point noted: baseline, week 1 (first vaccination visit). Treatment reported: pre-vaccination baseline after standard-of-care therapy. Data came from immunoSEQ multiplex PCR; TCRdb stores just in-frame clones and leaves some out. The data contain tens of thousands of clones, around 90% of them seen just once; the ten biggest clones take up about a sixth. About this clone itself: Antigen: not known.

Trimming cost V 3 bases and J 2 bases; bases outside gene matches: 7. The germline V gene encodes CDR1 MNHNS and CDR2 SASEGT. The CDR3 is made up of 17 amino acids. The sample in question was PBMCs, obtained from a glioma patient treated with radiotherapy, temozolomide or both. The rearrangement uses TRBV6-1 and TRBJ2-2, with TRBD1 identical over 9 bases. The sequence was obtained from a man younger than 30 with glioma. The CDR3 sequence is CASSDLHRGLNTGELFF. CDR3 DNA: TGTGCCAGCAGTGACCTACACAGGGGGCTCAACACCGGGGAGCTGTTTTTT.